This entry concerns a single T cell receptor (beta chain). Its cognate antigen is unknown. V gave up 2 bases and J gave up 2 bases; unmatched junction bases: 1. The CDR3 has 15 amino acids. Per the germline V gene, CDR1 is MNHNS and CDR2 is SASEGT. The data were produced by immunoSEQ multiplex PCR, yet TCRdb's version contains in-frame clones alone and is incomplete. The repertoire has about 680,000 clones, around 90% of them found once; the top ten carry roughly 1.5%. These data belong to a study of Ad26.COV2.S vaccination and SARS-CoV-2 variants. The study's findings and limits: Ad26.COV2.S recipients had broader spike-specific TCRs (P = 0.0014).

As to treatment: roughly 20 received Ad26.COV2.S at low or high dose, single or two shots; about 5 received placebo; per-sample allocation not given. Specimen acquisition occurred on day 63 following the initial vaccine or placebo injection. The sequencing used peripheral blood, collected in a trial of Ad26.COV2.S vaccine versus placebo. V usage is TRBV6-1 and J usage is TRBJ1-2; 11 nucleotides line up with TRBD1. This TCR was recovered from a person between 18 and 60 years old who received the Ad26.COV2.S COVID-19 vaccine or a placebo. CDR3 DNA: TGTGCCAGCAGTGAAAGGACAGGGGGCAACTATGGCTACACCTTC. The encoded protein is CASSERTGGNYGYTF.